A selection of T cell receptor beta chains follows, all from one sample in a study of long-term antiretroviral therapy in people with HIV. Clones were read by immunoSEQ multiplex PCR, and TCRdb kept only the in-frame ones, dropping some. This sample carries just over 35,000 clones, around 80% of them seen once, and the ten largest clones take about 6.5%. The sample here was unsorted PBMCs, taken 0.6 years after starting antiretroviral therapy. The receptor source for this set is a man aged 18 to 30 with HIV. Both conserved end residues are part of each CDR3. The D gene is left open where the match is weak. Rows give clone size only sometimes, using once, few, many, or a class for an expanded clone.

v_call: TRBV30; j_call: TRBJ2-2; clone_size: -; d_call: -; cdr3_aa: CAWSFLLANTGELFF; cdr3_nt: TGTGCCTGGAGTTTCCTACTCGCGAACACCGGGGAGCTGTTTTTT
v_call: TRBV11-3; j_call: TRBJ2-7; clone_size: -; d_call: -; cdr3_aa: CASSPQGPSYEQYF; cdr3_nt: TGTGCCAGCAGCCCGCAGGGGCCATCCTACGAGCAGTACTTC
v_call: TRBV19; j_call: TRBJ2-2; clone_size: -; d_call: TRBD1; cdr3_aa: CASLDRGAARVLFF; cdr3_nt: TGTGCCAGTTTGGACAGGGGGGCCGCCCGGGTGCTGTTTTTT
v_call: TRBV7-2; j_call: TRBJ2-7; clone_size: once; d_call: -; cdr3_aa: CASSPSSYEQYF; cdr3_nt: TGTGCCAGCAGCCCTAGCTCCTACGAGCAGTACTTC
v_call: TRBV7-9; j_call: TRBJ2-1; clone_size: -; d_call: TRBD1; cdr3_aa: CASRTGGYNEQFF; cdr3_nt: TGTGCCAGCCGGACAGGGGGATACAATGAGCAGTTCTTC
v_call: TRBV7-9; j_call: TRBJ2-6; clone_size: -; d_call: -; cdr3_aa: CASSFSPIGANVLTF; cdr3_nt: TGTGCCAGCAGCTTTAGCCCCATAGGAGCCAACGTCCTGACTTTC
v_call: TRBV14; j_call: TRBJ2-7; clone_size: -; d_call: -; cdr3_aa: CASSQPPHYEQYF; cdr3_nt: TGTGCCAGCAGCCAACCTCCTCACTACGAGCAGTACTTC
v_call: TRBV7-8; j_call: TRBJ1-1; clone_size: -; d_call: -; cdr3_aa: CASSLEGNTEAFF; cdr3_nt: TGTGCCAGCAGCTTAGAGGGCAACACTGAAGCTTTCTTT
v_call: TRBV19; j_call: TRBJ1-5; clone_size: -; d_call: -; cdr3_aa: CASSSGVQPQHF; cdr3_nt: TGTGCCAGTAGCTCAGGGGTACAGCCCCAGCATTTT
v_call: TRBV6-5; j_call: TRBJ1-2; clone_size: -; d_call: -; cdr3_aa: CASSPGDLIYGYTF; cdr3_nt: TGTGCCAGCAGCCCCGGGGACTTAATCTATGGCTACACCTTC
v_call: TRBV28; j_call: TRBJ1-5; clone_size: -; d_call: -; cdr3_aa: CASSFTGGTNNQPQHF; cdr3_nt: TGTGCCAGCAGTTTTACCGGGGGGACTAACAATCAGCCCCAGCATTTT
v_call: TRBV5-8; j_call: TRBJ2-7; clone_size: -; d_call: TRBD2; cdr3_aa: CASSDYTGTKKYF; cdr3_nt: TGTGCCAGCAGCGACTACACCGGGACTAAAAAGTACTTC
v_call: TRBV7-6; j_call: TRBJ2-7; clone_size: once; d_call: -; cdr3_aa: CASGVKYEQYF; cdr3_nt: TGTGCCAGCGGGGTTAAGTACGAGCAGTACTTC
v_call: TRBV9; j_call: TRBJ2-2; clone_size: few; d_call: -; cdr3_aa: CASSVPDSTGELFF; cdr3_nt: TGTGCCAGCAGCGTACCGGACTCCACCGGGGAGCTGTTTTTT
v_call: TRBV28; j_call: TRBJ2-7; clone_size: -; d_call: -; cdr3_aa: CASSLNNEQYF; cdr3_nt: TGTGCCAGCAGTTTAAATAACGAGCAGTACTTC
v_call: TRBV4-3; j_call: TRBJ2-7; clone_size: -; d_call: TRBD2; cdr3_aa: CASSQAGTSVYEQYF; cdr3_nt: TGCGCCAGCAGCCAGGCTGGGACTAGCGTCTACGAGCAGTACTTC
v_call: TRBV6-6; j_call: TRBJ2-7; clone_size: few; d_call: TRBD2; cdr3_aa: CASLGEGYEQYF; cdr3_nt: TGTGCCAGCTTGGGGGAGGGCTACGAGCAGTACTTC
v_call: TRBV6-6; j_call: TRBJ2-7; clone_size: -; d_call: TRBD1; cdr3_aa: CASSQGVMNEQYF; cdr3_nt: TGTGCCAGCAGTCAGGGGGTTATGAACGAGCAGTACTTC
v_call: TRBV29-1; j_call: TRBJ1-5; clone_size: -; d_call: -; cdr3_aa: CSVGLPGESNQPQHF; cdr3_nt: TGCAGCGTTGGCCTCCCGGGGGAGAGCAATCAGCCCCAGCATTTT
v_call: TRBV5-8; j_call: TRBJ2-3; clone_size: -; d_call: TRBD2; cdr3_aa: CASSPGLAGDADTQYF; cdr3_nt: TGTGCCAGCAGCCCCGGACTAGCGGGAGACGCAGATACGCAGTATTTT
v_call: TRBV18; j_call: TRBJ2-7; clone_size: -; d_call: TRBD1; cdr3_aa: CASSPLSGQGGHEQYF; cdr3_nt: TGTGCCAGCTCACCCCTATCGGGACAGGGGGGCCACGAGCAGTACTTC
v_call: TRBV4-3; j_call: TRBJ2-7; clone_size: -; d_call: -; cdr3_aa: CASSQDPGVYEQYF; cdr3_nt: TGCGCCAGCAGCCAAGATCCCGGGGTCTACGAGCAGTACTTC
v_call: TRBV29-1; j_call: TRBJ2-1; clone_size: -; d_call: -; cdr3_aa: CSVGDSRRNEQFF; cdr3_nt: TGCAGCGTTGGGGACTCGCGCCGCAATGAGCAGTTCTTC
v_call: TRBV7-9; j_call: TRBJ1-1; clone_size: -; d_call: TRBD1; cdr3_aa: CASSFLQGEREAFF; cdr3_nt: TGTGCCAGCAGCTTCCTACAGGGGGAGCGGGAAGCTTTCTTT
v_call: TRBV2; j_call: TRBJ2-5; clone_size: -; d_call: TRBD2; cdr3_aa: CASSEGLAAGETQYF; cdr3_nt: TGTGCCAGCAGTGAAGGGCTAGCGGCGGGCGAGACCCAGTACTTC
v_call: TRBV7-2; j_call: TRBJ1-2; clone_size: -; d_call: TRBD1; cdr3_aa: CASSLQGGIYGYTF; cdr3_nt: TGTGCCAGCAGCTTACAGGGGGGGATCTATGGCTACACCTTC
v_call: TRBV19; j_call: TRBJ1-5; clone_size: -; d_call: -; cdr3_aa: CASSIGPISNQPQHF; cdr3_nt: TGTGCCAGTAGTATCGGGCCGATAAGCAATCAGCCCCAGCATTTT
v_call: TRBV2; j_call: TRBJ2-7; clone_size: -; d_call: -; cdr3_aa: CASSEALVGGYEQYF; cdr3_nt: TGTGCCAGCAGTGAAGCGCTGGTGGGAGGTTACGAGCAGTACTTC
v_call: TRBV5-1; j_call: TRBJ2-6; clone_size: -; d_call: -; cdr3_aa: CASRLEPAGANVLTF; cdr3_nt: TGCGCCAGCAGGTTGGAACCTGCTGGGGCCAACGTCCTGACTTTC
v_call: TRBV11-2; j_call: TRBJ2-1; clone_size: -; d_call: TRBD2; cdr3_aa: CASSFTGGEQFF; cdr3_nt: TGTGCCAGCAGCTTCACGGGGGGTGAGCAGTTCTTC
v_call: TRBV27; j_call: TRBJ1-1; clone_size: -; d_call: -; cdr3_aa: CASRISSGTEAFF; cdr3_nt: TGTGCCAGCAGAATCTCGAGTGGGACCGAAGCTTTCTTT
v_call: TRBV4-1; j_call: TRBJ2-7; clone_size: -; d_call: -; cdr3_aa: CASSQIQETYEQYF; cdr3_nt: TGCGCCAGCAGCCAAATACAGGAGACCTACGAGCAGTACTTC
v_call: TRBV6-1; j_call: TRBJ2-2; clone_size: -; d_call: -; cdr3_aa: CASSDGANTGELFF; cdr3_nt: TGTGCCAGCAGTGACGGGGCGAACACCGGGGAGCTGTTTTTT
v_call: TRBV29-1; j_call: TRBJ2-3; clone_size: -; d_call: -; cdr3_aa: CSVDSTDTQYF; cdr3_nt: TGCAGCGTGGATAGCACAGATACGCAGTATTTT
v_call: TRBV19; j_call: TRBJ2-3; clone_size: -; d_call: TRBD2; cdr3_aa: CASSIDPFRGVDTQYF; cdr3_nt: TGTGCCAGTAGTATAGACCCCTTTCGGGGGGTCGATACGCAGTATTTT
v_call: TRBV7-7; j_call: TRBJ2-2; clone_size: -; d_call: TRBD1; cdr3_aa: CASSPQGAGELFF; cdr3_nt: TGTGCCAGCAGCCCACAGGGGGCCGGGGAGCTGTTTTTT
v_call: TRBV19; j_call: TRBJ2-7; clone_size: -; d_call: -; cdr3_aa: CASRDSGYSYEQYF; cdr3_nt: TGTGCCAGTAGGGATAGCGGATATTCCTACGAGCAGTACTTC
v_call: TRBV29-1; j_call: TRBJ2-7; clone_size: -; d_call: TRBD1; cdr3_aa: CSVEAGMGRGNSYEQYF; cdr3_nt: TGCAGCGTTGAAGCGGGGATGGGCAGGGGGAACTCCTACGAGCAGTACTTC
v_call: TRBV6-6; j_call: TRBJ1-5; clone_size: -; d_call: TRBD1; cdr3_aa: CASSLGGQGGQPQHF; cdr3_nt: TGTGCCAGCAGTTTGGGGGGACAGGGTGGTCAGCCCCAGCATTTT
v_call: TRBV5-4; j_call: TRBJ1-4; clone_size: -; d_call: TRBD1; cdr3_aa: CASSLGQGRDEKLFF; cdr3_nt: TGTGCCAGCAGCTTGGGACAGGGAAGGGATGAAAAACTGTTTTTT
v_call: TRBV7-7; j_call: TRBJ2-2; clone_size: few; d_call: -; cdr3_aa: CASSSYIPAGLNTGELFF; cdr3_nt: TGTGCTAGCAGCTCTTACATCCCGGCAGGTTTGAACACCGGGGAGCTGTTTTTT
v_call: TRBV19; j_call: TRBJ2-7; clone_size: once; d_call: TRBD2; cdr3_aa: CASTLKRGGNYEQYF; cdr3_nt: TGTGCCAGTACCCTAAAACGGGGGGGTAACTACGAGCAGTACTTC
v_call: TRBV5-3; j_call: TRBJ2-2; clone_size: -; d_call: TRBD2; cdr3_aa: CARRPHVSGRTGELFF; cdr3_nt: TGTGCCAGAAGGCCCCACGTTAGCGGGAGAACCGGGGAGCTGTTTTTT
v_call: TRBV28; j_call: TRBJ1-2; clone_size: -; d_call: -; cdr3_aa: CASSFVLGNGYTF; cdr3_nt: TGTGCCAGCAGTTTTGTTTTGGGGAACGGCTACACCTTC
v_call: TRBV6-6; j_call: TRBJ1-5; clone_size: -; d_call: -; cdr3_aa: CASSFPGLEPQHF; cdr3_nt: TGTGCCAGCAGTTTTCCAGGGCTGGAGCCCCAGCATTTT
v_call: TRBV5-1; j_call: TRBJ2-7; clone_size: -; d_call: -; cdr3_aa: CASSLGTPRSYEQYF; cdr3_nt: TGCGCCAGCAGCCTTGGTACCCCCCGGTCCTACGAGCAGTACTTC
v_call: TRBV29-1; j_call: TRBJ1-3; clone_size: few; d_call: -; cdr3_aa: CSVSQAGNTIYF; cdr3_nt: TGCAGCGTTTCGCAGGCTGGAAACACCATATATTTT
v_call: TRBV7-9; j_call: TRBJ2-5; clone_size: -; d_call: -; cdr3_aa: CASPSGPAQDKESVETQYF; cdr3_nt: TGTGCCAGCCCGAGCGGGCCGGCCCAAGACAAGGAATCGGTTGAGACCCAGTACTTC
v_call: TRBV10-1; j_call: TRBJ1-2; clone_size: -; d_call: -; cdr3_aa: CASSRRGRGYTF; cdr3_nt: TGCGCCAGCAGTAGGAGGGGACGCGGCTACACCTTC
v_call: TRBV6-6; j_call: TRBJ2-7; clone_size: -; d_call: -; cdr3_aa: CASTAGTGSSYEQYF; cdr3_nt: TGTGCCAGCACCGCAGGGACTGGGAGCTCCTACGAGCAGTACTTC
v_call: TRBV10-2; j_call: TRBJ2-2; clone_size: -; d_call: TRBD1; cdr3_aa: CASSESGTGGLGELFF; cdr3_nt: TGCGCCAGCAGTGAGTCCGGGACAGGGGGCCTCGGGGAGCTGTTTTTT
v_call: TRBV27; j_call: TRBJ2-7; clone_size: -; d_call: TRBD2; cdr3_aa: CATGHSGNRPTHEQYF; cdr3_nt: TGTGCCACCGGTCATAGCGGGAATCGCCCTACCCACGAGCAGTACTTC
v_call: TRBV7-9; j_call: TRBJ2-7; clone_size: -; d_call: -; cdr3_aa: CASSGSQAIYEQYF; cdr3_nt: TGTGCCAGCAGCGGATCACAGGCGATCTACGAGCAGTACTTC